The 32 T cell receptor beta chains below all came from one sample that was sequenced in a study of HIV-infected children after antiretroviral therapy interruption. A 3' RACE protocol on RNA, with unique molecular identifiers, produced the TCR library. TCRdb redid the calling of the 3' RACE reads with MiXCR, one entry per CDR3 protein. The sample yields 14,000 to 15,000 distinct CDR3 sequences, 3.4% seen once. The sample's treatment: PENTA 11 planned treatment interruption arm or continuous ART arm. The sequencing used CD45RO+ CD8+ T cells from PBMCs, pooled from several time points, collected from a donor given antiretroviral therapy, either interrupted or continuous. Subset in this sample: memory CD8+ CD45RO+ CD45RA- T cells. These TCRs come from a pool of human donors with HIV.

This clonotype has at least ten counts. This chain joins TRBV24-1 and TRBJ1-6, with 7 bases matching TRBD1. Trimming at V came to 4 bases and at J to 10 bases, leaving 9 bases not matched to a gene. The CDR3 spans 15 residues. Germline V gives CDR1 KGHDR, CDR2 SFDVKD. CDR3 in DNA: TGTGCCACCAGTGACCATGACAGGGATTTATCACCCCTCCACTTT. As protein: CATSDHDRDLSPLHF.

This clonotype was counted a few times. This rearrangement joins TRBV28 to TRBJ1-1; perhaps TRBD1 as D (5 bases). The CDR3 runs to 14 residues. The germline CDR1 and CDR2 sequences are MDHEN and SYDVKM. Trimming shortened V by 5 bases and J by 6 bases, and 16 bases separated the two germline ends. In nucleotides, the CDR3 is TGTGCCAGCAGTCCGTCGGGTTGGGGCGCTGAAGCTTTCTTT. This codes for CASSPSGWGAEAFF.

At least ten counts were recorded for this clonotype. This chain connects TRBV18 to TRBJ2-3, with D unclear. The CDR3 is 15 amino acids. The germline V gene has CDR1 KGHSH and CDR2 LQKENI. V was clipped by 6 bases and J by 1 base, with 14 bases between them. This chain's CDR3 is CASSRRAPGTDTQYF. The CDR3 DNA sequence: TGTGCCAGCTCCCGCCGGGCCCCTGGCACAGATACGCAGTATTTT.

This clonotype was seen repeatedly, ten times or more. The chain joins TRBV2 to TRBJ2-1, with 11 bases identical to TRBD2. V shed 0 bases and J 3 bases; nucleotides not matched to a gene: 10. The germline gives CDR1 SNHLY, CDR2 FYNNEI. The CDR3 runs 19 residues. The CDR3 sequence is CASSEAQASGGKIYNEQFF. CDR3 DNA: TGTGCCAGCAGTGAAGCGCAGGCTAGCGGGGGGAAAATCTACAATGAGCAGTTCTTC.

This clonotype has a count of ten or more. The CDR3 nucleotides are TGTGCCAGCCTAGCGGGAGAGAGCTACAATGAGCAGTTCTTC. Translating it yields CASLAGESYNEQFF. The V call is TRBV2, the J call TRBJ2-1, with TRBD2 identical over 10 bases. Germline CDR1 and CDR2: SNHLY and FYNNEI. J lost 3 bases, V lost 8 bases, and 4 bases had no gene match. This CDR3 has 14 residues. Full variable domain (remainder filled in from reference TRBV2 and TRBJ2-1): EPEVTQTPSHQVTQMGQEVILRCVPISNHLYFYWYRQILGQKVEFLVSFYNNEISEKSEIFDDQFSVERPDGSNFTLKIRSTKLEDSAMYFCASLAGESYNEQFFGPGTRLTVL.

This clonotype has a count of ten or more. This rearrangement joins TRBV10-3 to TRBJ2-5; 7 bases agree with TRBD1. Germline loops: CDR1 ENHRY, CDR2 SYGVKD. The V and J ends lost 9 bases and 0 bases, in that order; junction bases with no gene match: 1. This CDR3 comprises 12 residues. CDR3 in amino acids: CAIGTDQETQYF. The DNA of the CDR3 is TGTGCCATAGGGACAGACCAAGAGACCCAGTACTTC.

This clonotype was counted many times. The V gene is TRBV29-1, the J gene TRBJ1-1; 7 nucleotides align to TRBD1. Germline CDR1 is SQVTM and CDR2 is ANQGSEA. The length of the CDR3 is 12 residues. After removal of 7 bases from V and 4 bases from J, the junction contained 6 bases not matched to a gene. The CDR3: CSADTGATEAFF. In nucleotides, the CDR3 is TGCAGCGCTGATACAGGGGCCACTGAAGCTTTCTTT.

Many counts were recorded for this clonotype. The chain links TRBV6-1 to TRBJ2-6; D is possibly TRBD1 or TRBD2 (5 bases each). Germline CDR1 and CDR2: MNHNS and SASEGT. The CDR3 loop spans 13 amino acids. In DNA form, the CDR3 reads TGTGGTACGGGGCAGGGTGGGGCCAACGTCCTGACTTTC. Residues: CGTGQGGANVLTF.

Many counts were recorded for this clonotype. This chain's CDR3 is CAISRDREGIYGYTF. The CDR3 nucleotides are TGTGCCATCAGCCGAGACAGGGAGGGGATCTATGGCTACACCTTC. V gene TRBV10-3 combines with J gene TRBJ1-2, with TRBD1 matching over 7 bases. The ends lost 6 bases at V and 4 bases at J; junction bases unmatched: 11. There are 15 residues in the CDR3. Germline V gene sequence: CDR1 ENHRY, CDR2 SYGVKD.

This clonotype was detected ten times or more. This chain joins TRBV4-2 and TRBJ1-5; 9 nucleotides match TRBD1. J gave up 4 bases and V 5 bases, and 6 bases lay outside the gene matches. There are 15 residues in the CDR3. Germline V gives CDR1 LGHNA, CDR2 YNFKEQ. The CDR3 DNA reads TGTGCCAGCAGCTCGGGACAGGGATTGAATCAGCCCCAGCATTTT. Translation: CASSSGQGLNQPQHF.

This clonotype has a count of ten or more. V is TRBV28 and J is TRBJ2-1, with D perhaps matching TRBD2 (6 bases). Looked up from germline, CDR1 is MDHEN and CDR2 is SYDVKM. There are 16 residues in the CDR3. V lost 8 bases to trimming and J lost 0 bases, with 17 bases between them. CDR3: CASPPLASSSYNEQFF. CDR3 DNA: TGTGCCAGCCCGCCCCTAGCGTCGAGCTCCTACAATGAGCAGTTCTTC.

There are many counts of this clonotype. The chain employs TRBV5-6 and TRBJ2-3; TRBD2 matches 9 bases. The germline V gene has CDR1 SGHDT and CDR2 YYEEEE. V lost 0 bases and J lost 4; bases outside the gene matches: 0. This CDR3 contains 14 residues. The CDR3 sequence: CASSLEREADTQYF. The CDR3 nucleotides read TGTGCCAGCAGCTTGGAGCGGGAGGCAGATACGCAGTATTTT.

V and J are TRBV6-4 and TRBJ2-2, with 9 bases aligning to TRBD2. V lost 3 bases, J lost 7 bases, and 6 bases stayed unmatched. The CDR3 runs 15 residues. The germline V gene encodes CDR1 MRHNA and CDR2 SNTAGT. DNA for the CDR3: TGTGCCAGCAGTGAAGAGCGGGGGGATGTCGGGGAGCTGTTTTTT. Protein product: CASSEERGDVGELFF.

This clonotype was seen at least ten times. J is TRBJ1-1 and V is TRBV6-6, with D possibly matching TRBD1 (5 bases). CDR1 is MNHNY, CDR2 SVGAGI, per germline (reference sequence). Trimming removed 2 bases at V and 4 bases at J, with 11 bases between. CDR3 length: 14 residues. In DNA, the CDR3 is TGTGCCAGCAGTTACAGGGGTGCGGGCACTGAAGCTTTCTTT. Amino acids: CASSYRGAGTEAFF.

This clonotype has just a few counts. V gene TRBV20-1 combines with J gene TRBJ2-6; 9 bases align to TRBD1. CDR3 length: 16 residues. The V gene end was trimmed by 5 bases and the J gene end by 2 bases; junction bases not matched to a gene: 7. CDR1 and CDR2 from the germline V gene are DFQATT and SNEGSKA (reference sequence). CDR3 sequence reads: CSAEDRGDTGANVLTF. CDR3 in DNA: TGCAGTGCTGAGGACAGGGGAGACACTGGGGCCAACGTCCTGACTTTC.

This clonotype was counted many times. This sequence joins TRBV6-2 or TRBV6-3 and TRBJ2-7, with 11 bases aligning to TRBD1. J lost 5 bases, V lost 2 bases, and 8 bases had no gene match. The CDR3 has 16 residues. CDR1 is MNHEY, CDR2 SVGEGT, per germline. The CDR3 spells CASSYEFRTGGNEQYF. The DNA of the CDR3 is TGTGCCAGCAGTTACGAGTTTCGGACAGGGGGCAACGAGCAGTACTTC.

This clonotype was seen repeatedly, ten times or more. The chain is built from TRBV2 and TRBJ1-4; D unclear. CDR1 is SNHLY, CDR2 FYNNEI, per germline. The ends were cut back, 2 bases at V and 10 bases at J, with 11 bases in the middle. CDR3 length: 13 amino acids. Written as DNA, the CDR3 is TGTGCCAGCAGTGAAAGTGACGGCCGAAAACTGTTTTTT. Translated, it gives CASSESDGRKLFF.

This clonotype qualifies as medium-sized. This chain joins TRBV20-1 and TRBJ2-7; tentative D call: TRBD2 (5 bases). The CDR3 runs 13 residues. V was cut by 3 bases and J by 7 bases, with 16 bases left in between. CDR1 and CDR2 (germline): DFQATT, SNEGSKA (reference sequence). CDR3 sequence reads: CSASADRDWEQYF. CDR3 DNA: TGCAGTGCTAGCGCGGACCGGGATTGGGAGCAGTACTTC.

The sample holds many counts of this clonotype. The chain is built from TRBV12-3 or TRBV12-4 and TRBJ1-4, with D hard to call. CDR3 length equals 14 residues. Trimming took 6 bases from V and 4 from J, leaving 12 bases between them. CDR3 sequence: CASRSGIRNEKLFF. DNA for the CDR3: TGTGCCAGCAGATCCGGGATCCGTAATGAAAAACTGTTTTTT.

The table lists this clonotype with many counts. The genes are TRBV11-3 and TRBJ2-2; D uncertain. The CDR3 is 12 amino acids. CDR1 and CDR2 from the germline V gene are SGHNT and YENEEA. The germline V and J ends were trimmed by 4 bases and 6 bases, with 6 bases remaining between them. CDR3 region: CASSWVAGELFF. Here the CDR3 DNA reads TGTGCCAGCAGCTGGGTAGCCGGGGAGCTGTTTTTT. Full variable domain (missing parts from reference TRBV11-3 and TRBJ2-2): EAGVVQSPRYKIIEKKQPVAFWCNPISGHNTLYWYLQNLGQGPELLIRYENEEAVDDSQLPKDRFSAERLKGVDSTLKIQPAELGDSAVYLCASSWVAGELFFGEGSRLTVL.

This clonotype was seen many times. The chain combines TRBV5-8 with TRBJ2-2; 9 bases are a match to TRBD2. V was pared by 4 bases and J by 5 bases, with 12 bases of the junction left unmatched. Looked up from germline, CDR1 is SGHTS and CDR2 is YDEGEE. The CDR3 contains 17 residues. This chain's CDR3 is CASSPWLRGGATGELFF. The CDR3 DNA sequence: TGTGCCAGCAGCCCGTGGCTACGCGGGGGGGCAACCGGGGAGCTGTTTTTT.

This clonotype was observed many times. This chain connects TRBV6-1 to TRBJ1-4; 10 bases are a match to TRBD1. The V and J ends lost 6 bases and 5 bases, in that order; junction bases with no gene match: 3. Germline V CDR1 and CDR2: MNHNS, SASEGT. The CDR3 length is 14 residues. The CDR3 nucleotides are TGTGCCAGCAGCGCGGGACAGGGGAATGAAAAACTGTTTTTT. This encodes CASSAGQGNEKLFF.

This clonotype was seen at least ten times. The chain uses TRBV12-3 or TRBV12-4 and TRBJ2-6; unclear D gene. The V gene lost 6 bases and the J gene lost 0 bases, with 9 bases spanning the gap. The CDR3 length is 15 residues. The CDR3 sequence: CASSPALSGANVLTF. The CDR3 bases are TGTGCCAGCAGCCCGGCCCTCTCTGGGGCCAACGTCCTGACTTTC.

This clonotype was recorded at least ten times. V usage is TRBV7-2 and J usage is TRBJ2-1; D is unclear. Germline V gene data show CDR1 as SGHTA and CDR2 as FQGNSA. Trimming left V 4 bases short and J 10 bases short, with 8 bases between. The CDR3 length is 11 residues. CDR3 DNA sequence: TGTGCCAGCAGCTCCGCCAGGGAGCAGTTCTTC. This gives the protein CASSSAREQFF.

This clonotype was observed a handful of times. This chain uses TRBV25-1 with TRBJ2-5; D may be TRBD1 (6 bases). With 3 bases removed from V and 2 bases from J, the gap between germline ends came to 16 bases. The CDR3 has 16 amino acids. Germline V gene lookup returns CDR1 MGHDK and CDR2 SYGVNS. DNA of the CDR3: TGTGCCAGCAGTGATTTATACGGGACAAAACAAGAGACCCAGTACTTC. This codes for CASSDLYGTKQETQYF.

This clonotype is medium-sized in the sample. The chain employs TRBV28 and TRBJ1-6; 8 bases agree with TRBD1. Germline loops: CDR1 MDHEN, CDR2 SYDVKM. V shed 5 bases and J 7 bases; nucleotides not matched to a gene: 16. This CDR3 comprises 18 residues. CDR3 sequence (DNA): TGTGCCAGCAGTCGAATTGGAGACCGGGACAGGCTGAATTCACCCCTCCACTTT. Translation: CASSRIGDRDRLNSPLHF.

This sequence joins TRBV4-2 and TRBJ1-2; D unclear. V shed 3 bases and J shed 5 bases, with 16 bases lying between them. Germline lookup yields CDR1 LGHNA and CDR2 YNFKEQ. The CDR3 length is 15 residues. Here the CDR3 reads CASSHGGSHPYGYTF. The CDR3 DNA is TGTGCCAGCAGCCATGGAGGCAGCCATCCTTATGGCTACACCTTC.

The sample holds many counts of this clonotype. V usage is TRBV6-2 or TRBV6-3 and J usage is TRBJ2-6; 7 bases fit TRBD1. J lost 3 bases, V lost 4 bases, and 0 bases had no gene match. The germline V gene encodes CDR1 MNHEY and CDR2 SVGEGT. The CDR3 is made up of 14 amino acids. The chain's CDR3 is CASSWDSGANVLTF. CDR3 bases: TGTGCCAGCAGTTGGGACAGTGGGGCCAACGTCCTGACTTTC.

This clonotype has a count of ten or more. The V and J genes are TRBV6-1 and TRBJ2-2; D possibly corresponds to TRBD2 (6 bases). The germline V gene encodes CDR1 MNHNS and CDR2 SASEGT. Trimming shortened V by 1 base and J by 5 bases, and 20 bases separated the two germline ends. The CDR3 is 18 amino acids. The CDR3 nucleotides are TGTGCCAGCAGTGAAGGATGGAGGGTGGCTACCGGTACCGGGGAGCTGTTTTTT. It yields the protein CASSEGWRVATGTGELFF.

This clonotype has ten or more counts. Here the CDR3 reads CASSSNPGTYEQYF. The DNA of the CDR3 is TGTGCCAGCAGTTCCAATCCGGGGACCTACGAGCAGTACTTC. J is TRBJ2-7 and V is TRBV6-5, with D perhaps matching TRBD2 (5 bases). V lost 4 bases and J lost 2, with 12 bases in between. In germline, CDR1 is MNHEY, CDR2 SVGAGI. This CDR3 contains 14 residues.

This clonotype was seen ten or more times. The chain uses TRBV7-2 and TRBJ1-1; tentatively, D is TRBD1 (6 bases). This CDR3 comprises 15 residues. Germline assignment: CDR1 SGHTA and CDR2 FQGNSA. Trimming removed 5 bases from V and 0 bases from J, with 13 bases in between. The CDR3: CASSLIQGLNTEAFF. CDR3 DNA sequence: TGTGCCAGCAGCCTTATACAGGGTTTGAACACTGAAGCTTTCTTT.

This clonotype has a count of ten or more. The chain couples TRBV7-3 to TRBJ2-2, with TRBD1 as a possible D gene (5 bases). V was cut by 2 bases and J by 4 bases, with 11 bases left in between. Per the germline V gene, CDR1 is SGHTA and CDR2 is FQGTGA. There are 15 residues in the CDR3. The CDR3 here is CASSLWGLPTGELFF. The CDR3 DNA follows: TGTGCCAGCAGCTTATGGGGCTTGCCCACCGGGGAGCTGTTTTTT.